The next 20 T cell receptor beta chains were all read from a single sample in a study of T cell changes during pregnancy in multiple sclerosis. The assay was immunoSEQ multiplex PCR, and TCRdb's table has in-frame clones only and misses some. The table records some 37,000 clones, 80% to 95% of them present only once. The sample in question was CD4+ T cells from peripheral blood mononuclear cells, obtained after pregnancy. These receptors were collected from a female donor in good health, enrolled as a control in a pregnancy study.

V usage is TRBV11-2 and J usage is TRBJ2-5; possibly TRBD2 for D (6 bases). CDR1 is SGHAT and CDR2 is FQNNGV in the germline V gene. Trimming cost V 5 bases and J 1 base, with 17 bases left between them. This CDR3 contains 16 residues. CDR3 DNA: TGTGCCAGCAGCGGTGGTACCGGGACTGCCCAAGAGACCCAGTACTTC. Its translation: CASSGGTGTAQETQYF.

CDR3 nucleotides: TGTGCCAGCAGCTTGAACACCGGGGAGCTGTTTTTT. It yields the protein CASSLNTGELFF. The V and J genes are TRBV6-4 and TRBJ2-2, with D hard to call. The germline V and J ends were trimmed by 6 bases and 1 base, with 3 bases remaining between them. The germline gives CDR1 MRHNA, CDR2 SNTAGT. The CDR3 has 12 amino acids.

The chain couples TRBV2 to TRBJ2-2, with TRBD2 matching 10 bases. The CDR3 covers 16 residues. The germline CDR1 and CDR2 sequences are SNHLY and FYNNEI. V lost 2 bases to trimming and J lost 2 bases; unmatched junction nucleotides: 2. The CDR3 region is CASSEQRGGNTGELFF. The DNA of the CDR3 is TGTGCCAGCAGTGAACAGCGGGGGGGCAACACCGGGGAGCTGTTTTTT. The complete variable domain, with remaining parts taken from reference TRBV2 and TRBJ2-2, reads EPEVTQTPSHQVTQMGQEVILRCVPISNHLYFYWYRQILGQKVEFLVSFYNNEISEKSEIFDDQFSVERPDGSNFTLKIRSTKLEDSAMYFCASSEQRGGNTGELFFGEGSRLTVL.

V and J are TRBV5-5 and TRBJ1-2; D remains ambiguous. Germline V gene sequence: CDR1 SGHKS, CDR2 YYEKEE (reference sequence). Trimming took 1 base from V and 8 from J, leaving 15 bases between them. The CDR3 is 14 residues long. CDR3 region: CASSLQEGLGGYTF. The CDR3 DNA sequence: TGTGCCAGCAGCTTGCAAGAGGGCCTGGGGGGCTACACCTTC.

The chain couples TRBV6-1 to TRBJ1-6; 8 positions agree with TRBD1. The V and J ends lost 7 bases and 8 bases, in that order; junction bases with no gene match: 7. This CDR3 comprises 14 residues. From germline, CDR1 is MNHNS and CDR2 SASEGT. CDR3 residues: CASTLDRVDSPLHF. The CDR3 nucleotides are TGTGCCAGCACTTTGGACAGGGTAGATTCACCCCTCCACTTT.

The rearrangement joins TRBV19 to TRBJ1-5; D possibly corresponds to TRBD1 (5 bases). The V gene lost 3 bases and the J gene lost 6 bases, with 15 bases spanning the gap. Germline V CDR1 and CDR2: LNHDA, SQIVND (reference sequence). The CDR3 runs to 15 residues. The CDR3 region is CASSIHRLGGQPQHF. CDR3 nucleotide sequence: TGTGCCAGTAGTATCCATCGACTCGGGGGTCAGCCCCAGCATTTT.

DNA of the CDR3: TGCGCCAGCAGCTGGCGGACAGCGAGCTCCTACAATGAGCAGTTCTTC. The encoded protein is CASSWRTASSYNEQFF. The V and J genes are TRBV5-1 and TRBJ2-1; a possible D gene is TRBD1 (6 bases). Germline CDR1 SGHRS, CDR2 YFSETQ. Trimming took 3 bases from V and 0 from J, leaving 13 bases between them. CDR3 length: 16 residues.

CDR3 region: CASSLEGGMTEAFF. The CDR3 DNA is TGTGCCAGCAGCTTAGAGGGGGGGATGACTGAAGCTTTCTTT. This chain uses TRBV7-9 with TRBJ1-1; D is perhaps TRBD1 (6 bases). This CDR3 is 14 amino acids long. Germline CDR1 is SEHNR and CDR2 is FQNEAQ (reference sequence). V was clipped by 1 base and J by 5 bases, with 11 bases between them. The variable domain in full, completed from reference TRBV7-9 and TRBJ1-1, reads DTGVSQNPRHKITKRGQNVTFRCDPISEHNRLYWYRQTLGQGPEFLTYFQNEAQLEKSRLLSDRFSAERPKGSFSTLEIQRTEQGDSAMYLCASSLEGGMTEAFFGQGTRLTVV.

The chain couples TRBV30 to TRBJ2-1; the match to TRBD2 covers 12 bases. Germline CDR1 is GTSNPN and CDR2 is SVGIG (reference sequence). The CDR3 contains 13 residues. V lost 4 bases and J lost 15; bases outside the gene matches: 10. CDR3 residues: CAWTTGLAGFGFF. CDR3 DNA: TGTGCCTGGACTACCGGACTAGCGGGGTTTGGGTTCTTC. Using reference TRBV30 and TRBJ2-1 for the parts outside the CDR3, the full variable domain is SQTIHQWPATLVQPVGSPLSLECTVEGTSNPNLYWYRQAAGRGLQLLFYSVGIGQISSEVPQNLSASRPQDRQFILSSKKLLLSDSGFYLCAWTTGLAGFGFFGPGTRLTVL.

The V gene is TRBV11-3, the J gene TRBJ2-5, with a possible D match to TRBD2 (6 bases). V dropped 4 bases and J dropped 1 base, with 13 bases sitting between them. Germline-derived CDR1 and CDR2 are SGHNT and YENEEA. This CDR3 is 15 amino acids long. CDR3 sequence (DNA): TGTGCCAGCAGCTCAGGAGGGCAGCGCCAAGAGACCCAGTACTTC. Translating it yields CASSSGGQRQETQYF.

This sequence joins TRBV4-2 and TRBJ2-3; D ambiguous. The CDR3 has 15 residues. The V gene lost 5 bases and the J gene lost 0 bases, with 12 bases spanning the gap. The V gene's germline CDR1 is LGHNA and CDR2 YNFKEQ. The CDR3 DNA reads as TGTGCCAGCAGCTACCAGGCCGGCAGCACAGATACGCAGTATTTT. Encoded protein: CASSYQAGSTDTQYF.

This clone has only a few counts. The chain has TRBV14 and TRBJ2-7; D uncertain. The V end was cut by 0 bases, the J end by 2 bases, with 11 bases between. The germline V gene encodes CDR1 SGHDN and CDR2 FVKESK. CDR3 size: 15 residues. The CDR3 sequence is CASSQDIRNTYEQYF. DNA of the CDR3: TGTGCCAGCAGCCAAGACATCAGAAACACCTACGAGCAGTACTTC.

J is TRBJ2-7 and V is TRBV13; D is possibly TRBD2 (5 bases). The V end was cut by 4 bases, the J end by 2 bases, with 12 bases between. The CDR3 runs 14 residues. Per the germline V gene, CDR1 is PRHDT and CDR2 is FYEKMQ (reference sequence). This CDR3 reads CASSSYSGAYEQYF. The DNA for the CDR3 is TGTGCCAGCAGCTCCTATTCCGGGGCCTACGAGCAGTACTTC.

The J gene is TRBJ2-7, the V gene TRBV11-2, with D unclear. This CDR3 is 12 amino acids long. Per the germline V gene, CDR1 is SGHAT and CDR2 is FQNNGV. Trimming stripped 6 bases from V and 4 bases from J, with 10 bases between. CDR3 in DNA: TGTGCCAGCAGTTCTAGTGGTTACGAGCAGTACTTC. Translated: CASSSSGYEQYF.

This rearrangement joins TRBV5-1 to TRBJ1-1; D uncertain. Trimming pared 0 bases from V and 1 base from J, leaving 7 bases between. This CDR3 comprises 14 residues. Germline V gene lookup returns CDR1 SGHRS and CDR2 YFSETQ. CDR3 amino acids: CASSLEAGNTEAFF. In nucleotides, the CDR3 is TGCGCCAGCAGCTTGGAGGCGGGGAACACTGAAGCTTTCTTT.

The chain combines TRBV6-1 with TRBJ2-7; 7 nucleotides align to TRBD2. The length of the CDR3 is 12 residues. V lost 8 bases and J lost 4; bases outside the gene matches: 5. Germline values: CDR1 MNHNS, CDR2 SASEGT. The CDR3 nucleotides are TGTGCCAGCGGGCGGGAGTATTACGAGCAGTACTTC. Translated, it gives CASGREYYEQYF.

The V and J genes are TRBV7-9 and TRBJ1-5, with a possible D match to TRBD1 (5 bases). Trimming pared 5 bases from V and 0 bases from J, leaving 17 bases between. Per germline, CDR1 SEHNR and CDR2 FQNEAQ (reference sequence). This CDR3 spans 17 amino acids. The CDR3 loop is CASSLGGGRYSNQPQHF. CDR3 DNA sequence: TGTGCCAGCAGCCTCGGCGGGGGACGATATAGCAATCAGCCCCAGCATTTT.

V gene TRBV27 combines with J gene TRBJ2-3; D may be TRBD1 (6 bases). The CDR3 length is 15 residues. Germline loops: CDR1 MNHEY, CDR2 SMNVEV (reference sequence). Trimming took 2 bases from V and 7 from J, leaving 16 bases between them. The CDR3 protein is CASSLGIRGENTQYF. The CDR3 DNA follows: TGTGCCAGCAGTTTAGGGATCAGGGGAGAGAATACGCAGTATTTT.

J is TRBJ2-5 and V is TRBV5-5; possibly TRBD2 for D (6 bases). CDR1 and CDR2 from the germline V gene are SGHKS and YYEKEE (reference sequence). This CDR3 comprises 17 residues. The ends were cut back, 4 bases at V and 3 bases at J, with 22 bases in the middle. CDR3 sequence (DNA): TGTGCCAGCAGCCTTGGACTAATTGAGGGGTCGAAAGAGACCCAGTACTTC. Translation gives CASSLGLIEGSKETQYF. Full variable domain (rest looked up from reference TRBV5-5 and TRBJ2-5): DAGVTQSPTHLIKTRGQQVTLRCSPISGHKSVSWYQQVLGQGPQFIFQYYEKEERGRGNFPDRFSARQFPNYSSELNVNALLLGDSALYLCASSLGLIEGSKETQYFGPGTRLLVL.

This chain connects TRBV6-1 to TRBJ2-1; the match to TRBD1 covers 8 bases. The trim removed 5 bases at V and 14 bases at J, leaving 8 bases unmatched. The CDR3 is 12 residues long. Germline-derived CDR1 and CDR2 are MNHNS and SASEGT. The DNA of the CDR3 is TGTGCCAGCAGTCCCCAGGGGGCAAAGAAGTTCTTC. This codes for CASSPQGAKKFF.